The clone carrying this TCR beta chain was seen only once. This record belongs to a study of blood T cell repertoires in COVID-19. The germline gives CDR1 SGDLS, CDR2 YYNGEE. The CDR3 runs 15 residues. V shed 0 bases, J shed 0 bases, and the junction held 2 bases outside the gene matches. The table came from immunoSEQ multiplex PCR; TCRdb's copy has only in-frame clones and leaves some out. The sample has some 250,000 clones; about 86% are singletons. The sequenced material came from peripheral blood. The genes are TRBV9 and TRBJ1-2; 7 nucleotides line up with TRBD1. The receptor was derived from a woman under 40 who had recovered from COVID-19. CDR3 in amino acids: CASSVEGTANYGYTF. The CDR3 nucleotides are TGTGCCAGCAGCGTAGAAGGGACAGCTAACTATGGCTACACCTTC. Variable domain in full (rest from reference TRBV9 and TRBJ1-2): DSGVTQTPKHLITATGQRVTLRCSPRSGDLSVYWYQQSLDQGLQFLIQYYNGEERAKGNILERFSAQQFPDLHSELNLSSLELGDSALYFCASSVEGTANYGYTFGSGTRLTVV.